The clone carrying this T cell receptor (beta chain) was counted once. In the study's own analysis: Amplification of reference gene primers was used by the study to estimate nucleated cell counts. Libraries were prepared by immunoSEQ multiplex PCR; TCRdb keeps only in-frame clonotypes and omits some of them. The V and J calls and clone size come from that table; D and trimming were worked out from the DNA. The sample carries tens of thousands of clones, 80% to 90% recorded once. The data stem from a study of blood T cell repertoires in COVID-19. Overall study context: Sites across the United States, Italy and Spain contributed samples from acute and convalescent COVID-19. The analysed material was cDNA or gDNA that came from T cells, B-cell-depleted T cells, or PBMCs.

Trimming cost V 4 bases and J 0 bases; bases outside gene matches: 14. Germline V gives CDR1 MNHEY, CDR2 SVGEGT. This CDR3 region has 19 residues. This chain connects TRBV6-2 or TRBV6-3 to TRBJ1-4, with 7 bases that match TRBD1. The source material was peripheral blood. The receptor was isolated from a man under 40 with acute or convalescent COVID-19. The CDR3 DNA reads TGTGCCAGCAGTTCCCCCCCGAGGGGGCGCGTTGCAACTAATGAAAAACTGTTTTTT. Protein: CASSSPPRGRVATNEKLFF.